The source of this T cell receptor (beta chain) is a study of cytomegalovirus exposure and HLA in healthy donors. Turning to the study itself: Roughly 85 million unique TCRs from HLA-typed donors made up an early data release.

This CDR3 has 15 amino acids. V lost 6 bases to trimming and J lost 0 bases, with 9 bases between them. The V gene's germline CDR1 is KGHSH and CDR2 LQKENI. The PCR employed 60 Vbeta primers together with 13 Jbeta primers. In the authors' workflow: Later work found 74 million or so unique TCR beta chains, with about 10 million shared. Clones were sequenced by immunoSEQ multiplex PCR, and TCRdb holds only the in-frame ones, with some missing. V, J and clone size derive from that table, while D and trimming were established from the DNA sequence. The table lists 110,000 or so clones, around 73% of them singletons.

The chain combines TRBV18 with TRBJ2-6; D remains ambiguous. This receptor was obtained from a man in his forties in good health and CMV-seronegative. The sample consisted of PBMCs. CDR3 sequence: CASSYSTSGANVLTF. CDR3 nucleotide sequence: TGTGCCAGCTCGTACAGTACCTCTGGGGCCAACGTCCTGACTTTC.